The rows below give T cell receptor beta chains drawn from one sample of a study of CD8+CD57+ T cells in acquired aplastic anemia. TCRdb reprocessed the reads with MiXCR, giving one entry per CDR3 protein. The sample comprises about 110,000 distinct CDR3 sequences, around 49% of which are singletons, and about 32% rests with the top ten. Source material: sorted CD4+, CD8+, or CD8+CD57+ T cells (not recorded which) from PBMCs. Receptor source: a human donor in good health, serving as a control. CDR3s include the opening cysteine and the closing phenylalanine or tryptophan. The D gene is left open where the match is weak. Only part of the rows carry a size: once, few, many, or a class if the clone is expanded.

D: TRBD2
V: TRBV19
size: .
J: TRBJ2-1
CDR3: CASSIPSCGGPYNEQFF
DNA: TGTGCCAGTAGTATCCCCTCCTGCGGGGGGCCCTACAATGAGCAGTTCTTC

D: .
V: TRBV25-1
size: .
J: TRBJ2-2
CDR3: CASSVRGGANTGELFF
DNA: TGTGCCAGCAGTGTTAGGGGCGGGGCGAACACCGGGGAGCTGTTTTTT

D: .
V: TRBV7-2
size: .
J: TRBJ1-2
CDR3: CAIDRWGLVGYTF
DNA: TGTGCCATCGACCGGTGGGGCTTGGTTGGCTACACCTTC

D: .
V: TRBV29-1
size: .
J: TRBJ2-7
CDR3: CSVGLGEYEQYF
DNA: TGCAGCGTTGGACTCGGGGAATACGAGCAGTACTTC

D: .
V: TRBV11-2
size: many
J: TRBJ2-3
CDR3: CASSREADTQYF
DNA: TGTGCCAGCAGCAGAGAGGCGGATACGCAGTATTTT

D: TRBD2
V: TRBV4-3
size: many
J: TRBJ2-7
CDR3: CASSEATSAAYEQYF
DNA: TGCGCCAGCAGCGAAGCGACTAGCGCTGCCTACGAGCAGTACTTC

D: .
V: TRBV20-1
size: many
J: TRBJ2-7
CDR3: CSAQDGSYEQYF
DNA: TGCAGTGCCCAGGACGGCTCCTACGAGCAGTACTTC

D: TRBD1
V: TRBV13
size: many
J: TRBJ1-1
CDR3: CASSFGQDNTEAFF
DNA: TGTGCCAGCAGCTTCGGACAGGACAACACTGAAGCTTTCTTT

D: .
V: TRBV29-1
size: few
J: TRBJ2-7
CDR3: CSVGEGSYEQYF
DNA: TGCAGCGTTGGCGAGGGCTCCTACGAGCAGTACTTC

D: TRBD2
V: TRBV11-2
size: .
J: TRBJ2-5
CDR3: CASSLYRGGEETQYF
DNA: TGTGCCAGCAGCTTATATCGGGGGGGCGAAGAGACCCAGTACTTC

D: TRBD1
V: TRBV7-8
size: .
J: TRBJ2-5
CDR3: CASSLEIGGGLETQYF
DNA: TGTGCCAGCAGCTTAGAGATAGGGGGCGGGTTAGAGACCCAGTACTTC

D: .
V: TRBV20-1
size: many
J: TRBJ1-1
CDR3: CSALGQRMNTEAFF
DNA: TGCAGTGCTTTAGGACAGCGCATGAACACTGAAGCTTTCTTT

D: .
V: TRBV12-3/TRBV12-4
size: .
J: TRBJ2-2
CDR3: CASSLGPRGTGELFF
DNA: TGTGCCAGCAGTTTAGGACCCAGGGGCACCGGGGAGCTGTTTTTT

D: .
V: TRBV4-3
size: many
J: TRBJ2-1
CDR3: CASSQGQYNEQFF
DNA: TGCGCCAGCAGCCAAGGACAGTACAATGAGCAGTTCTTC

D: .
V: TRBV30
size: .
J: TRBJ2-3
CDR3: CAWSLIDHTQYF
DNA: TGTGCCTGGAGCCTCATAGATCACACGCAGTATTTT

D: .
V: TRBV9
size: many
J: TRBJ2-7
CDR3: CASSVAQGPYEQYF
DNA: TGTGCCAGCAGCGTAGCTCAGGGCCCCTACGAGCAGTACTTC

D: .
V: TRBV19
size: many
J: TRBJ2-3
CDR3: CASRPWESDTQYF
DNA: TGTGCCAGCCGACCCTGGGAGTCCGATACGCAGTATTTT

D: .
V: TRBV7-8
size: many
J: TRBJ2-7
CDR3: CASSETGRNYEQYF
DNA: TGTGCCAGCAGCGAAACGGGACGGAACTACGAGCAGTACTTC

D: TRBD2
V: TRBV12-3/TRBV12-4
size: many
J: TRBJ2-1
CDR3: CASIGGGNEQFF
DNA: TGTGCCAGCATAGGCGGGGGCAATGAGCAGTTCTTC

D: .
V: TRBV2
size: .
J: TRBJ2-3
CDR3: CASRTRTAITDTQYF
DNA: TGTGCCAGCAGGACCCGGACAGCTATCACAGATACGCAGTATTTT

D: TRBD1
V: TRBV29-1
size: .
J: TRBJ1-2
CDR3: CRVAPDRNYGYTF
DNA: TGCAGGGTGGCACCGGACAGGAACTATGGCTACACCTTC

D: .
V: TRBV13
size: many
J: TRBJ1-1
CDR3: CASSLTSNTEAFF
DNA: TGTGCCAGCAGCTTGACCTCGAACACTGAAGCTTTCTTT

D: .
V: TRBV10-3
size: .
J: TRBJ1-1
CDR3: CAISFDGGQSTEAFF
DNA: TGTGCCATCAGCTTCGACGGGGGGCAAAGCACTGAAGCTTTCTTT

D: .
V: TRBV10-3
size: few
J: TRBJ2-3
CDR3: CAISETQTDTQYF
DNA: TGTGCCATCAGTGAGACTCAGACAGATACGCAGTATTTT

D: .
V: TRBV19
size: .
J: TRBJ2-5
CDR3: CASSIFGRGAETQYF
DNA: TGTGCCAGTAGTATATTTGGACGGGGGGCAGAGACCCAGTACTTC

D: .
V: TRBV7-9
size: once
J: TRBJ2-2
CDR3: CASSTMTGELFF
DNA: TGTGCCAGCAGCACAATGACCGGGGAGCTGTTTTTT

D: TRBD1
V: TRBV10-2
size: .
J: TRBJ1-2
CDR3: CASRPTDRVGNNYGYTF
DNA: TGCGCCAGCAGACCCACGGACAGGGTTGGAAATAACTATGGCTACACCTTC

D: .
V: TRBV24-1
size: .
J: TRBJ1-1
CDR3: CATSDSLGTEAFF
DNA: TGTGCCACCAGTGATTCTCTTGGGACTGAAGCTTTCTTT

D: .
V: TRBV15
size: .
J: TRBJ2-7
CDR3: CATSSGQGGEQYF
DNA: TGTGCCACCAGCAGCGGGCAGGGCGGGGAGCAGTACTTC

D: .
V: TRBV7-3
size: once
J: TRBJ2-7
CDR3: CASSLAPAAGSYEQYF
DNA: TGTGCCAGCAGCTTAGCCCCAGCGGCGGGCTCCTACGAGCAGTACTTC

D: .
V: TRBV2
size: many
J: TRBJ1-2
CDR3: CARKDSNYGYTF
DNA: TGTGCCAGGAAGGACAGTAACTATGGCTACACCTTC

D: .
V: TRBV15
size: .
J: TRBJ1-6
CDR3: CATRATLNYNSPLHF
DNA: TGTGCCACCAGGGCGACACTAAACTATAATTCACCCCTCCACTTT

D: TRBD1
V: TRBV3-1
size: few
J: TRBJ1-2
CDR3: CASSQDWSGGQGDNYGYTF
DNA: TGTGCCAGCAGCCAAGATTGGAGTGGAGGACAGGGGGATAACTATGGCTACACCTTC

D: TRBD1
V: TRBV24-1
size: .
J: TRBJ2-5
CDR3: CATSDHRDSKETQYF
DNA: TGTGCCACCAGTGATCACCGGGACAGCAAAGAGACCCAGTACTTC

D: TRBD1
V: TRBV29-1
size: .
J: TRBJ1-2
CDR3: CSVEDRDYGYTF
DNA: TGCAGCGTAGAGGACAGGGACTATGGCTACACCTTC

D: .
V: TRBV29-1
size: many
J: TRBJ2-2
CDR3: CSARFGGNTGELFF
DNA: TGCAGCGCCCGATTTGGGGGGAACACCGGGGAGCTGTTTTTT

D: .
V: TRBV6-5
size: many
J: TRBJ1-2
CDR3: CASSYGGRNYGYTF
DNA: TGTGCCAGCAGTTACGGCGGACGGAACTATGGCTACACCTTC

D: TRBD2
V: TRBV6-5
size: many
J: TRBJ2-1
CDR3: CASSWVAGGQHNEQFF
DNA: TGTGCCAGCAGTTGGGTGGCGGGGGGGCAACACAATGAGCAGTTCTTC

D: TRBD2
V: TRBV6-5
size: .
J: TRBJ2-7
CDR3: CASSYSSGGYNEQYF
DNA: TGTGCCAGCAGTTACTCGAGCGGGGGCTACAATGAGCAGTACTTC

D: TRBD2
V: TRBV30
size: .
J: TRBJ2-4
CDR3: CAWSVRGGVQNIQYF
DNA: TGTGCCTGGAGTGTACGCGGGGGGGTTCAAAACATTCAGTACTTC

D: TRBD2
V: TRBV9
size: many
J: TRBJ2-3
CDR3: CASSARSGSTDTQYF
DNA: TGTGCCAGCAGCGCGCGTAGCGGGTCTACAGATACGCAGTATTTT

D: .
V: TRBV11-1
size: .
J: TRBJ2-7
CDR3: CASSGDLPPYEQYF
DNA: TGTGCCAGCAGCGGGGACCTACCACCCTACGAGCAGTACTTC

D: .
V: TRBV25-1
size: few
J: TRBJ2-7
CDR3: CASRGIKNEQYF
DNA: TGTGCCAGCAGGGGGATCAAAAACGAGCAGTACTTC

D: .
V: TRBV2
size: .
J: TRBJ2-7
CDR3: CASKNEGGQAYEQYF
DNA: TGTGCCAGCAAGAACGAGGGGGGCCAGGCCTACGAGCAGTACTTC

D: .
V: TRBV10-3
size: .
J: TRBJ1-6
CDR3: CAISESGGFSPLHF
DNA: TGTGCCATCAGTGAGTCGGGAGGATTTTCACCCCTCCACTTT

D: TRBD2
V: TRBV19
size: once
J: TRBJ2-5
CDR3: CAIHNSGRVSRETQYF
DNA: TGTGCCATTCATAATAGCGGGAGGGTTTCTCGGGAGACCCAGTACTTC

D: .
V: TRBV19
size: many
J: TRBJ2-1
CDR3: CASSMGGGGAGEQFF
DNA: TGTGCCAGTAGTATGGGTGGTGGAGGGGCCGGCGAGCAGTTCTTC

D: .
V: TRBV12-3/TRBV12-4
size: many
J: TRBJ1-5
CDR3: CASSPRILSNQPQHF
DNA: TGTGCCAGCAGTCCCCGTATCCTTAGCAATCAGCCCCAGCATTTT

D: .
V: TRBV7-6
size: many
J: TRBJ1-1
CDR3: CASNPSVGTNTEAFF
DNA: TGTGCCAGCAATCCGTCGGTAGGGACGAACACTGAAGCTTTCTTT

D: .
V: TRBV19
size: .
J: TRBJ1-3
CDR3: CASAHLQGNTIYF
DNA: TGTGCCAGCGCCCATTTGCAGGGAAACACCATATATTTT

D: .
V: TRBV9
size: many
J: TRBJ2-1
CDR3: CASSVSISEQFF
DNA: TGTGCCAGCAGCGTATCCATCTCTGAGCAGTTCTTC

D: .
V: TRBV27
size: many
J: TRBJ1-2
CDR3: CASSADGYGYTF
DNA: TGTGCCAGCAGTGCTGACGGGTATGGCTACACCTTC

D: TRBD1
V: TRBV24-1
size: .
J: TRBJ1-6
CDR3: CATSARGPNSPLHF
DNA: TGTGCCACCAGTGCCAGGGGGCCGAATTCACCCCTCCACTTT

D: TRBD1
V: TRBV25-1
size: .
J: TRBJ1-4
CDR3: CASSDPADRASDLLFF
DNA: TGTGCCAGCAGTGATCCCGCTGACAGGGCGAGTGATTTGCTGTTTTTT